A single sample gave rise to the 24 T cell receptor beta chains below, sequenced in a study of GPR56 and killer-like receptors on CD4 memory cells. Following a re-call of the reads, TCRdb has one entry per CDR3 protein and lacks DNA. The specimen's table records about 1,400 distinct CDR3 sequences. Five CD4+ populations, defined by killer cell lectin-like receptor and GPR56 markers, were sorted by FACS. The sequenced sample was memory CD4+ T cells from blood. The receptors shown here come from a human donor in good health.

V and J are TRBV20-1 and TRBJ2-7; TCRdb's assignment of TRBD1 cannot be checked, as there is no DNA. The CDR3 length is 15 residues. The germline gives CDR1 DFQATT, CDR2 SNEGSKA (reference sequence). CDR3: CSAASPHGGQREQYF.

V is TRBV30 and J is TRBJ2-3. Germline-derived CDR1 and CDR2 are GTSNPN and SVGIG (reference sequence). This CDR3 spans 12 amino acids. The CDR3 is CAWTASTDTQYF.

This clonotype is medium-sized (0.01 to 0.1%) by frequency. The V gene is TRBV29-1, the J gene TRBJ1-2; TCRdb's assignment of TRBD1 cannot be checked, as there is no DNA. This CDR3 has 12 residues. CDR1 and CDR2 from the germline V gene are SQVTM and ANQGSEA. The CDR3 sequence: CSVLGQGEGYTF.

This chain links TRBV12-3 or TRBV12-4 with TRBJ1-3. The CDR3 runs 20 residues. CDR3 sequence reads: CASSLEAGGRRGVSGNTIYF.

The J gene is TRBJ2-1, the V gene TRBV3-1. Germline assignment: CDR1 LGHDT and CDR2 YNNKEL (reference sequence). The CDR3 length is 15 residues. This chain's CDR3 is CASSFDQGSYNEQFF.

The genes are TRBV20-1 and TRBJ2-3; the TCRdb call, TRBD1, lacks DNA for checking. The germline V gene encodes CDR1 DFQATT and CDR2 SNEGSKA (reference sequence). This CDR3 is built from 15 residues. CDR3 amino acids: CSAAHNVGGSDTQYF.

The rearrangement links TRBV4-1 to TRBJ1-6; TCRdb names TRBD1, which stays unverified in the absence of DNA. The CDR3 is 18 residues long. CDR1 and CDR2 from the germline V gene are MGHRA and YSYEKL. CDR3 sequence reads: CASSQGQGANSRGSPLHF.

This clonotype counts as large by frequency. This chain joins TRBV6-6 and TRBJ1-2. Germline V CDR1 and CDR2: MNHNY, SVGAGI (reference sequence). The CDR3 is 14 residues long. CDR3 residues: CASSYSRGFHGYTF.

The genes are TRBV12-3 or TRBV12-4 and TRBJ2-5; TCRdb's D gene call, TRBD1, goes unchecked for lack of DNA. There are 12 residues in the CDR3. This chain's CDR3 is CASRPDRGTQYF.

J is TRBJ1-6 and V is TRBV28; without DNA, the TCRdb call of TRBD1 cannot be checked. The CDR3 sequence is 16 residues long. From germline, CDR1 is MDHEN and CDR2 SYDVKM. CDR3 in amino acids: CASSLSLSGNRSPLHF.

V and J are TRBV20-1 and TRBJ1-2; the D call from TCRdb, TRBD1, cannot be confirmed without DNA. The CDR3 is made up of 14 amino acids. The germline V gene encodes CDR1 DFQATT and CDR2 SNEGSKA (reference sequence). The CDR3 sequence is CSAEAGTGRYGYTF.

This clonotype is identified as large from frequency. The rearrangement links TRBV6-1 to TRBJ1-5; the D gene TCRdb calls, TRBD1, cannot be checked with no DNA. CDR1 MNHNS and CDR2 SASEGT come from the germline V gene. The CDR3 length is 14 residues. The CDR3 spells CASTNPVFNQPQHF.

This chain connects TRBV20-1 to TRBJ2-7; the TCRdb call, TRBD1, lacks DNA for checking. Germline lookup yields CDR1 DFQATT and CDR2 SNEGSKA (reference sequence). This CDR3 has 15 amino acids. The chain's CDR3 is CSARDPFAGGAEQYF.

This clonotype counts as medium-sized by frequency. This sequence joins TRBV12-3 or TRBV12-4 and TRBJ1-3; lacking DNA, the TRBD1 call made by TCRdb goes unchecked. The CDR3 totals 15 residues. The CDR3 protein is CASSSRDSPFNTIYF.

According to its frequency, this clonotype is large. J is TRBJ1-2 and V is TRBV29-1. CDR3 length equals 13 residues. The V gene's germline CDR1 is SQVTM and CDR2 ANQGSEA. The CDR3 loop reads CSVGVMGWDGYTF.

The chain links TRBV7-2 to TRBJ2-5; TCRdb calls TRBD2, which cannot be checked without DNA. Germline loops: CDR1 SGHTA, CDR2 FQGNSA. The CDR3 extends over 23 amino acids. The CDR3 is CASSLREPRLAGGRMAVQETQYF.

The CDR3 region is CASSLAGLQETQYF. The genes are TRBV5-1 and TRBJ2-5; TCRdb selects TRBD2, and the lack of DNA leaves this call unchecked. Germline CDR1 is SGHRS and CDR2 is YFSETQ. The CDR3 has 14 amino acids.

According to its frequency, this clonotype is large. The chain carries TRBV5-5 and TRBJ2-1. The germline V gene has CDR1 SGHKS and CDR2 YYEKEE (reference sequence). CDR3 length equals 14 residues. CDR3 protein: CASSLLTRDNEQFF.

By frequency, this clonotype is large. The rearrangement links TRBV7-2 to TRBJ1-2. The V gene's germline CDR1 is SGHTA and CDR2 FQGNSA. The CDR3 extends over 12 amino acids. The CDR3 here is CASSPANYGYTF.

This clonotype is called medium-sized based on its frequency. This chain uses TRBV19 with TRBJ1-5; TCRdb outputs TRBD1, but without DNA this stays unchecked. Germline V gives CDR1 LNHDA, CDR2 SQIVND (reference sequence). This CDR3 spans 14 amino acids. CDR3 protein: CASSKWDTNQPQHF.

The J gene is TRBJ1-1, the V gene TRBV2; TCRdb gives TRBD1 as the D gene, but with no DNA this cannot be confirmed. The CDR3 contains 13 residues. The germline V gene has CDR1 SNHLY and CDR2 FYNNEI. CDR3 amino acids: CASTQGMGAEAFF.

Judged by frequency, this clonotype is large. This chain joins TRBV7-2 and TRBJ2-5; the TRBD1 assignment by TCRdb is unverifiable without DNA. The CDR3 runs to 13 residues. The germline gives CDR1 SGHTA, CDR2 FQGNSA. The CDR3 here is CASSFTGGETQYF.

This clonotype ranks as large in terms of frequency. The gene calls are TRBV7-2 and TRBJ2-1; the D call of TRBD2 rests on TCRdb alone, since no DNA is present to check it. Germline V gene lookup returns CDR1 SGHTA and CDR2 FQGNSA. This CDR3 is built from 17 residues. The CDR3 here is CASSFPPPGLGAGEQFF.

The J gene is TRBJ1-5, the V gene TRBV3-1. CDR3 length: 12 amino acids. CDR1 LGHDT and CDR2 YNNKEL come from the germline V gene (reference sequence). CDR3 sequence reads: CASSQGLQPQHF.